The 21 T cell receptor beta chains below come from one sample, sequenced in a study of T cell clones after liver transplantation. The method was immunoSEQ multiplex PCR; TCRdb's version includes in-frame clones alone and lacks a portion of them. This sample carries around 110,000 clones, 90% of them seen once, and the ten largest clones take roughly 0.8%. Specimen: CD4+ T cells from blood, collected 12 months after liver transplant. The receptors derive from a human patient who received a liver transplant. T cells may partly derive from the graft donor.

The V and J genes are TRBV25-1 and TRBJ2-5; D might be TRBD1 or TRBD2, each matching 6 bases. The V gene's germline CDR1 is MGHDK and CDR2 SYGVNS. V was shortened by 10 bases and J by 4 bases, with 25 bases between the two germline ends. CDR3 length: 16 residues. CDR3 amino acids: CANLTLGRGEVETQYF. The CDR3, as DNA: TGTGCCAACTTAACCCTCGGTAGGGGGGAGGTAGAGACCCAGTACTTC.

CDR3 coding DNA: TGTGCCAGCAGCTCTGGCGAGACAGTTGGCACCGGGGAGCTGTTTTTT. Translated, it gives CASSSGETVGTGELFF. The chain joins TRBV11-2 to TRBJ2-2; D possibly corresponds to TRBD1 (5 bases). Trimming shortened V by 4 bases and J by 4 bases, and 16 bases separated the two germline ends. The CDR3 totals 16 residues. Germline V lookup: CDR1 SGHAT, CDR2 FQNNGV.

The chain carries TRBV30 and TRBJ2-3; D possibly corresponds to TRBD2 (6 bases). The V gene lost 1 base and the J gene lost 3 bases, with 17 bases spanning the gap. The CDR3 runs 16 residues. From germline, CDR1 is GTSNPN and CDR2 SVGIG (reference sequence). Here the CDR3 DNA reads TGTGCCTGGAGTGGCCCCGAATTCGGGAGAACAGATACGCAGTATTTT. It specifies CAWSGPEFGRTDTQYF.

The V and J genes are TRBV7-9 and TRBJ1-1; D remains unclear. V was shortened by 5 bases and J by 4 bases, with 14 bases between the two germline ends. Germline V gene lookup returns CDR1 SEHNR and CDR2 FQNEAQ (reference sequence). This CDR3 region has 14 residues. In DNA, the CDR3 is TGTGCCAGCAGCCCCCAGAATGTTGGCACTGAAGCTTTCTTT. Translated, it gives CASSPQNVGTEAFF.

The V call is TRBV5-1, the J call TRBJ1-1; D gene uncertain. This CDR3 has 14 amino acids. Trimming pared 1 base from V and 3 bases from J, leaving 10 bases between. Germline V gives CDR1 SGHRS, CDR2 YFSETQ. CDR3 residues: CASSLSGVDTEAFF. The CDR3 bases are TGCGCCAGCAGCTTGTCCGGGGTGGACACTGAAGCTTTCTTT.

The chain combines TRBV7-2 with TRBJ2-1; weak D call: TRBD1 (5 bases). The CDR3 covers 14 residues. Looked up from germline, CDR1 is SGHTA and CDR2 is FQGNSA. Trimming took 6 bases from V and 3 from J, leaving 12 bases between them. CDR3 in DNA: TGTGCCAGCAGTCTTCAGACAGACTACAATGAGCAGTTCTTC. The encoded protein is CASSLQTDYNEQFF.

The chain is built from TRBV28 and TRBJ2-7; no clear D. Germline V gives CDR1 MDHEN, CDR2 SYDVKM. The CDR3 has 12 amino acids. Trimming stripped 5 bases from V and 2 bases from J, with 7 bases between. The CDR3 bases are TGTGCCAGCAGTAAGGACCCCTACGAGCAGTACTTC. It translates to CASSKDPYEQYF.

Of note for this clone: Other DNA sequences in this specimen translate into the identical CDR3. The gene calls are TRBV5-6 and TRBJ1-2; D is possibly TRBD1 (5 bases). V was trimmed by 2 bases and J by 7 bases, leaving 12 bases between them. The CDR3 covers 13 residues. The germline V gene has CDR1 SGHDT and CDR2 YYEEEE. The CDR3 DNA reads TGTGCCAGCAGCTTTTATAAGGGGCTTGGCTACACCTTC. The encoded protein is CASSFYKGLGYTF. Combining the CDR3 with reference TRBV5-6 and TRBJ1-2 gives the whole variable domain DAGVTQSPTHLIKTRGQQVTLRCSPKSGHDTVSWYQQALGQGPQFIFQYYEEEERQRGNFPDRFSGHQFPNYSSELNVNALLLGDSALYLCASSFYKGLGYTFGSGTRLTVV.

The CDR3 reads CASSTTPSPNEQYF. The CDR3 DNA is TGTGCCAGCAGCACGACCCCTTCTCCTAACGAGCAGTACTTC. The chain combines TRBV21-1 with TRBJ2-7. TRBV21-1 is a known pseudogene. This CDR3 is built from 14 residues.

The rearrangement joins TRBV7-2 to TRBJ1-3; unclear D gene. This CDR3 has 16 residues. CDR1 SGHTA and CDR2 FQGNSA come from the germline V gene. Trimming removed 5 bases from V and 0 bases from J, with 14 bases in between. CDR3 amino acids: CASSPPGMSSGNTIYF. The CDR3 DNA follows: TGTGCCAGCAGCCCGCCAGGAATGAGCTCTGGAAACACCATATATTTT.

The rearrangement links TRBV11-1 to TRBJ2-5; D is possibly TRBD1 or TRBD2 (5 bases each). The V and J ends lost 8 bases and 2 bases respectively, with 15 bases between them. From germline, CDR1 is SGHAT and CDR2 FQDESV (reference sequence). This CDR3 spans 14 amino acids. CDR3 coding DNA: TGTGCCAGCCACAGGACGGGGATACAAGAGACCCAGTACTTC. Translation gives CASHRTGIQETQYF.

The chain has TRBV18 and TRBJ1-1, with a weak D call TRBD1 (5 bases). This CDR3 is built from 15 residues. Germline CDR1 and CDR2: KGHSH and LQKENI. V was shortened by 0 bases and J by 8 bases, with 16 bases between the two germline ends. Here the CDR3 reads CASSPPSGKSREAFF. The CDR3 DNA follows: TGTGCCAGCTCACCACCGTCAGGGAAGAGTAGGGAAGCTTTCTTT. The whole variable domain, filled in from reference TRBV18 and TRBJ1-1, reads NAGVMQNPRHLVRRRGQEARLRCSPMKGHSHVYWYRQLPEEGLKFMVYLQKENIIDESGMPKERFSAEFPKEGPSILRIQQVVRGDSAAYFCASSPPSGKSREAFFGQGTRLTVV.

The gene calls are TRBV9 and TRBJ1-1, with no clear D. Trimming removed 5 bases at V and 0 bases at J, with 5 bases between. CDR1 and CDR2 (germline): SGDLS, YYNGEE. This CDR3 region has 12 residues. The CDR3: CASSGLNTEAFF. The CDR3 DNA reads TGTGCCAGCAGTGGATTGAACACTGAAGCTTTCTTT.

This chain connects TRBV2 to TRBJ2-5; D is uncertain. The V and J ends lost 5 bases and 1 base respectively, with 8 bases between them. CDR3 length equals 13 residues. Germline CDR1 and CDR2: SNHLY and FYNNEI. The CDR3 reads CASSKNRQETQYF. Here the CDR3 DNA reads TGTGCCAGCAGTAAGAACCGCCAAGAGACCCAGTACTTC. The full variable domain, in which reference TRBV2 and TRBJ2-5 provide the parts outside the CDR3, is EPEVTQTPSHQVTQMGQEVILRCVPISNHLYFYWYRQILGQKVEFLVSFYNNEISEKSEIFDDQFSVERPDGSNFTLKIRSTKLEDSAMYFCASSKNRQETQYFGPGTRLLVL.

This clone was seen a handful of times. This chain connects TRBV11-2 to TRBJ2-1; 9 nucleotides line up with TRBD2. Germline assignment: CDR1 SGHAT and CDR2 FQNNGV. Unmatched junction bases numbered 4, after V lost 0 bases and J lost 7 bases. The CDR3 is made up of 15 amino acids. The CDR3 is CASSLEGGRGNEQFF. In DNA, the CDR3 is TGTGCCAGCAGCTTAGAAGGCGGGAGGGGGAATGAGCAGTTCTTC.

V is TRBV21-1 and J is TRBJ1-1; the table's D gene call, TRBD1, was not cross checked with the DNA. TRBV21-1 is a recognized pseudogene. This CDR3 contains 18 residues. CDR3 region: CASSKAQDRGAGNTEAFF. The CDR3 DNA reads TGTGCCAGCAGCAAAGCTCAGGACAGGGGCGCAGGGAACACTGAAGCTTTCTTT.

The CDR3 DNA is TGCAGCGCTGCCAAAGCGGGACGGACAGATACGCAGTATTTT. It yields the protein CSAAKAGRTDTQYF. V and J are TRBV29-1 and TRBJ2-3; the match to TRBD2 covers 7 bases. CDR3 length: 14 residues. CDR1 and CDR2 from the germline V gene are SQVTM and ANQGSEA. After removal of 7 bases from V and 3 bases from J, the junction contained 10 bases not matched to a gene.

The chain has TRBV5-1 and TRBJ2-1; 7 bases fit TRBD2. The CDR3 spans 17 residues. With 3 bases clipped from V and 0 bases from J, the junction kept 9 bases outside the gene matches. Germline lookup yields CDR1 SGHRS and CDR2 YFSETQ. The CDR3 sequence is CASSYAGTTFSYNEQFF. DNA of the CDR3: TGCGCCAGCAGCTACGCCGGGACTACCTTCTCCTACAATGAGCAGTTCTTC.

The chain carries TRBV6-1 and TRBJ2-3; 7 nucleotides agree with TRBD2. Germline V gene data show CDR1 as MNHNS and CDR2 as SASEGT. This CDR3 is 17 amino acids long. V lost 2 bases, J lost 0 bases, and 8 bases stayed unmatched. CDR3 residues: CASSESPGGGSTDTQYF. The CDR3 coding sequence is TGTGCCAGCAGTGAATCCCCTGGGGGGGGGAGCACAGATACGCAGTATTTT.

V gene TRBV7-9 combines with J gene TRBJ1-2; D gene ambiguous. V was cut by 5 bases and J by 2 bases, with 18 bases left in between. CDR1 SEHNR and CDR2 FQNEAQ come from the germline V gene (reference sequence). The CDR3 extends over 16 amino acids. CDR3 bases: TGTGCCAGCAGCCTCCTTACCTCACAGCTCAACTATGGCTACACCTTC. Translation gives CASSLLTSQLNYGYTF.

This clone was counted once. The J gene is TRBJ1-4, the V gene TRBV7-3; the D gene is possibly TRBD1 (6 bases). In germline, CDR1 is SGHTA, CDR2 FQGTGA. V lost 0 bases to trimming and J lost 5 bases, with 10 bases between them. This CDR3 spans 15 amino acids. As DNA, the CDR3 is TGTGCCAGCAGCTTAACGGGGGGCGCGAATGAAAAACTGTTTTTT. Its protein is CASSLTGGANEKLFF. Drawing the rest from reference TRBV7-3 and TRBJ1-4, the complete variable domain is GAGVSQTPSNKVTEKGKYVELRCDPISGHTALYWYRQSLGQGPEFLIYFQGTGAADDSGLPNDRFFAVRPEGSVSTLKIQRTERGDSAVYLCASSLTGGANEKLFFGSGTQLSVL.